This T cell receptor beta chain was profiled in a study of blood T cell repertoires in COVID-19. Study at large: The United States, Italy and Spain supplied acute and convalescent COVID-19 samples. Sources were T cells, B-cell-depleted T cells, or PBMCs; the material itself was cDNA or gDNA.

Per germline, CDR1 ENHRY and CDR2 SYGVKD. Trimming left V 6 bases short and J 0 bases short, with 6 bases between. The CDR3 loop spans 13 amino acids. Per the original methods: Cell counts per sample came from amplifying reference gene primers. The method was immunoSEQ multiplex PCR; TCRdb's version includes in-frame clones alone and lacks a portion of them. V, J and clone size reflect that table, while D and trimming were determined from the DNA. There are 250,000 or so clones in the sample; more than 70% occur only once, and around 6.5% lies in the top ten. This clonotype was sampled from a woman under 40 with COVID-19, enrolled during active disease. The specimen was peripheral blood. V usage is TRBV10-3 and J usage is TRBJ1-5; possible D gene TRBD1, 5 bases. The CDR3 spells CAIRTDSNQPQHF. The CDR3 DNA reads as TGTGCCATCAGGACAGATAGCAATCAGCCCCAGCATTTT.